What follows are 26 T cell receptor beta chains derived from one specimen sequenced in a study of T-cell memory formation after mild COVID-19. A single record per CDR3 protein comes from TCRdb applying MiXCR to the 5' RACE reads. Here the sample spans 250,000 to 300,000 distinct CDR3 sequences, about 17% being singletons. Sequencing used PBMCs or a T cell subset sorted from them (not recorded which). These receptors all come from a young man who had mild COVID-19 (a few samples of this study predate the infection). Cell type and time point are not known.

This sequence joins TRBV19 and TRBJ2-3; D gene uncertain. Trimming took off 6 bases at V and 4 bases at J, with 17 bases between the two ends. This CDR3 contains 15 residues. CDR1 LNHDA and CDR2 SQIVND come from the germline V gene (reference sequence). This chain's CDR3 is CASRVSVGTSDTQYF. The DNA for the CDR3 is TGTGCCAGTAGGGTCAGCGTTGGAACTTCAGATACGCAGTATTTT.

The V call is TRBV7-2, the J call TRBJ2-3; 7 nucleotides agree with TRBD2. Germline assignment: CDR1 SGHTA and CDR2 FQGNSA. Unmatched junction bases numbered 9, after V lost 3 bases and J lost 3 bases. The CDR3 spans 16 residues. In DNA, the CDR3 is TGTGCCAGCAGCTTGAGGTCGGGGGGAGGAACAGATACGCAGTATTTT. Translating gives CASSLRSGGGTDTQYF.

CDR3 residues: CASSQGGDHGTGTTEAFF. CDR3 bases: TGCGCCAGCAGCCAAGGGGGCGATCACGGGACAGGGACCACTGAAGCTTTCTTT. The genes are TRBV4-3 and TRBJ1-1; 9 positions agree with TRBD1. Germline loops: CDR1 LGHNA, CDR2 YSLEER. V lost 1 base, J lost 4 bases, and 13 bases stayed unmatched. This CDR3 is 18 amino acids long.

This chain uses TRBV4-1 with TRBJ2-2, with D perhaps matching TRBD2 (5 bases). Germline V gene lookup returns CDR1 MGHRA and CDR2 YSYEKL. The CDR3 sequence is 16 residues long. Trimming took off 1 base at V and 2 bases at J, with 11 bases between the two ends. CDR3 DNA sequence: TGCGCCAGCAGCCAAGGGGGAGCAGTCAACACCGGGGAGCTGTTTTTT. This translates into CASSQGGAVNTGELFF.

CDR3 DNA sequence: TGTGCCAGCAGCAAGGGGGGCCAGGGACAGAGCCCTGTTAGCACAGATACGCAGTATTTT. Translating it yields CASSKGGQGQSPVSTDTQYF. This chain connects TRBV21-1 to TRBJ2-3; the table's TRBD1 call for D was not verified on the DNA. TRBV21-1 is shown as a pseudogene. The CDR3 contains 20 residues.

In this sample, this clonotype turned up many times. This chain uses TRBV12-3 or TRBV12-4 with TRBJ2-2; D gene uncertain. There are 15 residues in the CDR3. V lost 2 bases to trimming and J lost 5 bases, with 12 bases between them. Here the CDR3 reads CASSLSATTTGELFF. The CDR3, as DNA: TGTGCCAGCAGTTTATCAGCGACCACAACCGGGGAGCTGTTTTTT.

CDR3 sequence: CASSLGPLGPYEQYV. CDR3 coding DNA: TGCGCCAGCAGCTTGGGGCCTCTCGGTCCCTACGAGCAGTACGTC. The chain employs TRBV5-1 and TRBJ2-7; the D is unclear. The V end lost 0 bases, the J end lost 2 bases, and 12 bases lay between the germline ends. The CDR3 is made up of 15 amino acids. The germline CDR1 and CDR2 sequences are SGHRS and YFSETQ.

J is TRBJ2-6 and V is TRBV29-1; D unclear. The germline gives CDR1 SQVTM, CDR2 ANQGSEA. The CDR3 is 13 amino acids. Trimming removed 7 bases at V and 4 bases at J, with 11 bases between. Here the CDR3 reads CSAAEDGANVLTF. For the CDR3, the DNA is TGCAGCGCCGCCGAGGACGGGGCCAACGTCCTGACTTTC.

The chain is built from TRBV3-1 and TRBJ1-1, with D possibly being TRBD1 (6 bases). The CDR3 sequence is 13 residues long. The germline CDR1 and CDR2 sequences are LGHDT and YNNKEL (reference sequence). Trimming took off 6 bases at V and 1 base at J, with 9 bases between the two ends. The CDR3: CASRLDRNTEAFF. As DNA, the CDR3 is TGTGCCAGCAGATTGGACAGGAACACTGAAGCTTTCTTT. Full variable domain (missing parts from reference TRBV3-1 and TRBJ1-1): DTAVSQTPKYLVTQMGNDKSIKCEQNLGHDTMYWYKQDSKKFLKIMFSYNNKELIINETVPNRFSPKSPDKAHLNLHINSLELGDSAVYFCASRLDRNTEAFFGQGTRLTVV.

The rearrangement links TRBV6-5 to TRBJ1-5; TRBD1 agrees at 8 bases. The V segment lost 10 bases and the J segment 0 bases; nucleotides outside the gene matches: 8. Germline CDR1 and CDR2: MNHEY and SVGAGI. The CDR3 totals 15 residues. DNA for the CDR3: TGTGCCACCGGGGACAGGCCTTATAGCAATCAGCCCCAGCATTTT. The encoded protein is CATGDRPYSNQPQHF.

Only a few counts were recorded for this clonotype. The chain recombines TRBV4-2 with TRBJ2-7, with D unresolved. V dropped 0 bases and J dropped 1 base, with 7 bases sitting between them. Germline V gene lookup returns CDR1 LGHNA and CDR2 YNFKEQ. The CDR3 length is 14 residues. The CDR3 DNA reads TGTGCCAGCAGCCAAGAGGCGAGTTCCTACGAGCAGTACGTC. Amino acids: CASSQEASSYEQYV.

In this sample, this clonotype turned up a few times. The chain is built from TRBV7-9 and TRBJ1-1, with 9 bases identical to TRBD1. The CDR3 contains 15 residues. The junction had 11 bases not matched to a gene; V was cut back by 5 bases and J by 7 bases. Germline CDR1 SEHNR, CDR2 FQNEAQ (reference sequence). This CDR3 reads CASSQMGQGADEAFF. The DNA for the CDR3 is TGTGCCAGCAGCCAGATGGGACAGGGAGCGGATGAAGCTTTCTTT.

This rearrangement joins TRBV11-2 to TRBJ2-2, with D tentatively TRBD1 (6 bases). The CDR3 has 14 amino acids. Germline CDR1 is SGHAT and CDR2 is FQNNGV. Trimming cost V 5 bases and J 3 bases, with 10 bases left between them. In DNA, the CDR3 is TGTGCCAGCAGCCGTCAGGGGTACACCGGGGAGCTGTTTTTT. Translated: CASSRQGYTGELFF.

This clonotype turned up a few times. V is TRBV20-1 and J is TRBJ1-2; 9 bases fit TRBD1. Per germline, CDR1 DFQATT and CDR2 SNEGSKA (reference sequence). CDR3 length: 13 amino acids. CDR3 bases: TGCAGAGGGACAGGGATTGGGTCCTATGGCTACACCTTC. This gives the protein CRGTGIGSYGYTF.

The chain joins TRBV2 to TRBJ2-7; no clear D. Trimming stripped 1 base from V and 6 bases from J, with 7 bases between. The germline gives CDR1 SNHLY, CDR2 FYNNEI. The CDR3 length is 12 residues. CDR3 protein: CASSEEGIEQYV. In DNA form, the CDR3 reads TGTGCCAGCAGTGAAGAGGGTATCGAGCAGTACGTC.

Comment on this clonotype: Because it lacks the conserved phenylalanine or tryptophan at the end, this CDR3 is likely a read error. The chain combines TRBV7-3 with TRBJ2-1, with D uncertain. Germline CDR1 is SGHTA and CDR2 is FQGTGA. V was shortened by 1 base and J by 4 bases, with 5 bases between the two germline ends. The CDR3 sequence is 13 residues long. DNA of the CDR3: TGTGCCAGCAGCTTAAGACTTTACAATGAGCAGTTCTTA. As protein: CASSLRLYNEQFL.

The J gene is TRBJ1-2, the V gene TRBV12-3 or TRBV12-4; 7 bases match TRBD1. The CDR3 has 15 residues. J lost 4 bases, V lost 5 bases, and 10 bases had no gene match. The chain's CDR3 is CASSTGTASLYGYTF. As DNA, the CDR3 is TGTGCCAGCAGTACCGGGACAGCGAGCCTCTATGGCTACACCTTC.

This clonotype was detected only a few times. V gene TRBV7-3 combines with J gene TRBJ2-1, with no clear D. The germline V and J ends were trimmed by 1 base and 5 bases, with 6 bases remaining between them. The CDR3 is 13 residues long. Germline V gene sequence: CDR1 SGHTA, CDR2 FQGTGA. The CDR3 is CASSLMGNNEQFF. The CDR3 DNA reads as TGTGCCAGCAGCTTAATGGGGAACAATGAGCAGTTCTTC.

The chain is built from TRBV5-1 and TRBJ2-3, with 11 bases aligning to TRBD2. The CDR3 has 17 residues. After removal of 4 bases from V and 6 bases from J, the junction contained 13 bases not matched to a gene. The germline CDR1 and CDR2 sequences are SGHRS and YFSETQ. The CDR3 loop reads CASSPALAGGTLDTQYF. The CDR3 DNA reads TGCGCCAGCAGCCCTGCGCTAGCGGGGGGAACCCTGGATACGCAGTATTTT.

The chain has TRBV5-4 and TRBJ1-1, with D perhaps matching TRBD1 (5 bases). Trimming pared 2 bases from V and 3 bases from J, leaving 14 bases between. Germline CDR1 and CDR2: SGHNT and YYREEE (reference sequence). The CDR3 covers 15 residues. This CDR3 is CASSFFVGGYTEAFF. In DNA, the CDR3 is TGTGCCAGCAGCTTTTTCGTTGGGGGGTACACTGAAGCTTTCTTT. Using reference TRBV5-4 and TRBJ1-1 for the parts outside the CDR3, the full variable domain is ETGVTQSPTHLIKTRGQQVTLRCSSQSGHNTVSWYQQALGQGPQFIFQYYREEENGRGNFPPRFSGLQFPNYSSELNVNALELDDSALYLCASSFFVGGYTEAFFGQGTRLTVV.

The rearrangement uses TRBV2 and TRBJ2-5, with D perhaps TRBD2 (5 bases). This CDR3 comprises 14 residues. CDR1 and CDR2 from the germline V gene are SNHLY and FYNNEI. V lost 6 bases to trimming and J lost 2 bases, with 13 bases between them. CDR3 in amino acids: CASRGTSTQETQYF. For the CDR3, the DNA is TGTGCCAGCAGGGGTACTAGTACTCAAGAGACCCAGTACTTC.

This chain connects TRBV6-2 or TRBV6-3 to TRBJ2-7, with 7 bases aligning to TRBD1. CDR1 and CDR2 from the germline V gene are MNHEY and SVGEGT. V trimming: 6 bases; J trimming: 3 bases; junction bases outside the gene matches: 8. CDR3 length: 14 amino acids. In nucleotides, the CDR3 is TGTGCCAGCAGCGTCCCAGGGGGTATCTACGAGCAGTACTTC. It is translated as CASSVPGGIYEQYF.

The rearrangement links TRBV12-3 or TRBV12-4 to TRBJ2-5, with no clear D. This CDR3 comprises 14 residues. Trimming took 3 bases from V and 5 from J, leaving 13 bases between them. CDR3 DNA sequence: TGTGCCAGCAGTTTTGAACGCAGCTGGGAGACCCAGTACTTC. The encoded protein is CASSFERSWETQYF.

This clonotype was counted between two and nine times. This rearrangement joins TRBV11-2 to TRBJ2-7, with a tentative D call TRBD1 (6 bases). CDR3 length: 14 residues. CDR1 is SGHAT and CDR2 is FQNNGV in the germline V gene. The V and J ends lost 10 bases and 7 bases respectively, with 23 bases between them. The CDR3 here is CATTFVQGLKEQYF. The CDR3 DNA sequence: TGTGCCACCACTTTTGTACAGGGTCTAAAAGAGCAGTACTTC. Complete variable domain (other parts from reference TRBV11-2 and TRBJ2-7): EAGVAQSPRYKIIEKRQSVAFWCNPISGHATLYWYQQILGQGPKLLIQFQNNGVVDDSQLPKDRFSAERLKGVDSTLKIQPAKLEDSAVYLCATTFVQGLKEQYFGPGTRLTVT.

Many counts were recorded for this clonotype. The rearrangement joins TRBV6-6 to TRBJ2-4; either TRBD1 or TRBD2 may fit D (5 bases each). V was cut by 9 bases and J by 4 bases, with 16 bases left in between. The CDR3 extends over 14 amino acids. CDR1 and CDR2 (germline): MNHNY, SVGAGI (reference sequence). The chain's CDR3 is CASQPRDGKNIQYF. DNA of the CDR3: TGTGCCAGTCAACCCCGGGACGGTAAAAACATTCAGTACTTC.

The chain recombines TRBV4-1 with TRBJ2-2, with 12 bases fitting TRBD1. The V gene end was trimmed by 1 base and the J gene end by 5 bases; junction bases not matched to a gene: 5. Germline V gene sequence: CDR1 MGHRA, CDR2 YSYEKL. There are 17 residues in the CDR3. CDR3 loop: CASSQGDRGLSTGELFF. For the CDR3, the DNA is TGCGCCAGCAGCCAAGGGGACAGGGGGCTTAGTACCGGGGAGCTGTTTTTT.